One and the same sample provided the 3 T cell receptor beta chains below, sequenced in a study of cytomegalovirus exposure and HLA in healthy donors. Produced via immunoSEQ multiplex PCR; TCRdb's table is partial and in-frame only. Of 120,000 or so clones listed, more than 75% are singletons. Sequenced material: PBMCs. These receptors were taken from a woman aged 30 to 39 in good health and CMV-seronegative.

The chain uses TRBV18 and TRBJ1-2; D is unclear. This CDR3 is built from 16 residues. Germline V gene lookup returns CDR1 KGHSH and CDR2 LQKENI. V gave up 3 bases and J gave up 1 base, with 15 bases separating them. The CDR3 DNA reads as TGTGCCAGCTCACCGTCTCTGGCCCAGGTTAACTATGGCTACACCTTC. This codes for CASSPSLAQVNYGYTF.

The chain couples TRBV7-2 to TRBJ2-7; the D gene is possibly TRBD2 (7 bases). The germline V gene has CDR1 SGHTA and CDR2 FQGNSA. Deletions cut 7 bases from V and 1 base from J, with 17 bases between. The CDR3 is 15 amino acids. The CDR3 reads CASKQRGGNSYEQYF. CDR3 in DNA: TGTGCCAGCAAGCAAAGGGGGGGCAATTCCTACGAGCAGTACTTC.

The J gene is TRBJ1-2, the V gene TRBV30, with unresolved D. Trimming took off 4 bases at V and 1 base at J, with 10 bases between the two ends. The CDR3 consists of 13 residues. CDR1 is GTSNPN, CDR2 SVGIG, per germline (reference sequence). The CDR3 bases are TGTGCCTGGAAAAGGCGGGATAACTATGGCTACACCTTC. Encoded protein: CAWKRRDNYGYTF.